Below are 9 T cell receptor beta chains sequenced from a single sample in a study of beta chain features in type 1 diabetes. For these TCRs, the target antigens are not known. Reverse transcription of all isolated RNA meant that expressed TCRB transcripts were sequenced. Method: immunoSEQ multiplex PCR; TCRdb's copy keeps in-frame clones and lacks some. The sample lists 100,000 to 150,000 clones, roughly 17% occurring once. Study findings and constraints: Shortening of TCRB CDR3s, moderate but significant, appeared in all four CD4+ subsets of Type 1 diabetes patients.

Sequencing input: central memory CD4+ T cells from blood. Receptors were obtained from a man aged 18 to 29 with type 1 diabetes.

This clone occurred a few times. The rearrangement links TRBV5-1 to TRBJ2-5, with TRBD2 matching 14 bases. The J segment lost 5 bases and the V segment lost 5 bases, leaving 8 bases of the junction unmatched. This CDR3 has 16 amino acids. Germline V gene sequence: CDR1 SGHRS, CDR2 YFSETQ. CDR3 in amino acids: CASRSGTSGSVETQYF. The CDR3 DNA is TGCGCCAGCAGAAGCGGGACTAGCGGGAGTGTTGAGACCCAGTACTTC. Combining the CDR3 with reference TRBV5-1 and TRBJ2-5 gives the whole variable domain KAGVTQTPRYLIKTRGQQVTLSCSPISGHRSVSWYQQTPGQGLQFLFEYFSETQRNKGNFPGRFSGRQFSNSRSEMNVSTLELGDSALYLCASRSGTSGSVETQYFGPGTRLLVL.

This clone came up a few times. The chain combines TRBV2 with TRBJ1-2; D uncertain. The germline CDR1 and CDR2 sequences are SNHLY and FYNNEI. The CDR3 is made up of 13 amino acids. The V and J ends lost 0 bases and 7 bases respectively, with 9 bases between them. In DNA form, the CDR3 reads TGTGCCAGCAGTGAAGCTCCAGTGGGTGGCTACACCTTC. Protein sequence: CASSEAPVGGYTF.

Notes on this clone: Other nucleotide sequences in the sample specify the same CDR3. V is TRBV7-2 and J is TRBJ2-3, with 8 positions matching TRBD2. Germline V gene lookup returns CDR1 SGHTA and CDR2 FQGNSA. The CDR3 has 18 amino acids. The ends lost 1 base at V and 0 bases at J; junction bases unmatched: 9. CDR3 coding DNA: TGTGCCAGCAGCTTAGTAGGCACTAGCGGAACTAGCACAGATACGCAGTATTTT. Amino acid sequence: CASSLVGTSGTSTDTQYF.

This clone was counted only a few times. This chain connects TRBV30 to TRBJ1-5; D unresolved. The V and J ends lost 1 base and 2 bases respectively, with 9 bases between them. CDR1 and CDR2 from the germline V gene are GTSNPN and SVGIG (reference sequence). The CDR3 spans 14 residues. CDR3 amino acids: CAWSADRGNQPQHF. The CDR3 region has the DNA TGTGCCTGGAGTGCTGATAGGGGCAATCAGCCCCAGCATTTT.

This clone occurred a few times. This sequence joins TRBV16 and TRBJ1-5; 7 bases are shared with TRBD1. The CDR3 spans 15 residues. CDR1 is KGHSY, CDR2 FQNENV, per germline. V gave up 4 bases and J gave up 0 bases; unmatched junction bases: 3. CDR3 sequence: CASSPGQNSNQPQHF. The CDR3 region has the DNA TGTGCCAGCAGCCCGGGACAGAATAGCAATCAGCCCCAGCATTTT. The whole variable domain, filled in from reference TRBV16 and TRBJ1-5, reads GEEVAQTPKHLVRGEGQKAKLYCAPIKGHSYVFWYQQVLKNEFKFLISFQNENVFDETGMPKERFSAKCLPNSPCSLEIQATKLEDSAVYFCASSPGQNSNQPQHFGDGTRLSIL.

The V and J genes are TRBV4-3 and TRBJ2-1; no reliable D call. Between the trimmed V and J ends, which lost 1 base and 10 bases, there was a span of 14 bases. The CDR3 runs to 14 residues. The germline V gene encodes CDR1 LGHNA and CDR2 YSLEER. The CDR3 sequence is CASSQGAGFGEQFF. The CDR3 DNA reads TGCGCCAGCAGCCAAGGTGCCGGGTTCGGGGAGCAGTTCTTC.

This clone showed up just a few times. CDR3: CSIQGNYGYTF. CDR3 coding DNA: TGCAGTATACAGGGGAACTATGGCTACACCTTC. The chain combines TRBV20-1 with TRBJ1-2; 7 bases match TRBD1. Trimming took 8 bases from V and 2 from J; bases not matched to a gene: 2. Germline V gene lookup returns CDR1 DFQATT and CDR2 SNEGSKA (reference sequence). CDR3 length: 11 residues.

In its sample, this clone was seen a few times. This rearrangement joins TRBV5-6 to TRBJ2-3; D may be TRBD2 (5 bases). The CDR3 extends over 16 amino acids. CDR1 and CDR2 (germline): SGHDT, YYEEEE. The germline V and J ends were trimmed by 1 base and 4 bases, with 16 bases remaining between them. CDR3 residues: CASSLRDGGGADTQYF. The CDR3 bases are TGTGCCAGCAGCTTGAGAGATGGCGGAGGCGCAGATACGCAGTATTTT.

This chain links TRBV9 with TRBJ2-5; possible D gene TRBD2, 6 bases. Germline CDR1 SGDLS, CDR2 YYNGEE. The germline V and J ends were trimmed by 0 bases and 3 bases, with 12 bases remaining between them. The CDR3 spans 15 residues. The CDR3 DNA follows: TGTGCCAGCAGCGTAGGTGGAGGGTCGAAAGAGACCCAGTACTTC. It specifies CASSVGGGSKETQYF. The variable domain in full, completed from reference TRBV9 and TRBJ2-5, reads DSGVTQTPKHLITATGQRVTLRCSPRSGDLSVYWYQQSLDQGLQFLIQYYNGEERAKGNILERFSAQQFPDLHSELNLSSLELGDSALYFCASSVGGGSKETQYFGPGTRLLVL.